The entry that follows covers one TCR beta chain sequence. These data belong to a study of CD4 and CD8 cells across lung adenocarcinoma regions. Each CDR3 protein is one row after TCRdb ran MiXCR on the PCR reads. Of roughly 13,000 distinct CDR3 sequences in the sample, about 56% are singletons; the top ten hold around 34%. The CDR3 totals 15 residues. Per germline, CDR1 SGHAT and CDR2 FQNNGV. The V end lost 5 bases, the J end lost 9 bases, and 20 bases lay between the germline ends. This clonotype originated in a female donor with lung adenocarcinoma. The CD4 and CD8 labels of this study may be unreliable. Material: CD8+ T cells from the margin of a lung tumor. The V and J genes are TRBV11-2 and TRBJ2-1; D might be TRBD1 (6 bases). For the CDR3, the DNA is TGTGCCAGCAGCCCCACAGGGAAGGTGAGCGGTGAGCAGTTCTTC. Amino acid sequence: CASSPTGKVSGEQFF.